This section outlines one T cell receptor beta chain sequence together with its context. This sample was taken from a study of blood T cell repertoires in COVID-19. The CDR3 extends over 15 amino acids. Between the trimmed V and J ends, which lost 5 bases and 0 bases, there was a span of 8 bases. Germline CDR1 and CDR2: MNHEY and SVGAGI. Original processing methods: Reference gene primer amplification gave estimated nucleated cell counts. The assay was immunoSEQ multiplex PCR, and TCRdb's table has in-frame clones only and misses some. V, J and clone size were drawn from that table, and D and trimming were deduced from the DNA. Of about 130,000 clones listed, around 86% are singletons.

The gene calls are TRBV6-5 and TRBJ2-6, with D perhaps matching TRBD1 (5 bases). The receptor comes from a woman aged 45-60 years who had recovered from COVID-19. The sequenced sample consisted of peripheral blood. CDR3 residues: CASSLDSSGANVLTF. CDR3 in DNA: TGTGCCAGCAGTCTAGACAGCTCTGGGGCCAACGTCCTGACTTTC.